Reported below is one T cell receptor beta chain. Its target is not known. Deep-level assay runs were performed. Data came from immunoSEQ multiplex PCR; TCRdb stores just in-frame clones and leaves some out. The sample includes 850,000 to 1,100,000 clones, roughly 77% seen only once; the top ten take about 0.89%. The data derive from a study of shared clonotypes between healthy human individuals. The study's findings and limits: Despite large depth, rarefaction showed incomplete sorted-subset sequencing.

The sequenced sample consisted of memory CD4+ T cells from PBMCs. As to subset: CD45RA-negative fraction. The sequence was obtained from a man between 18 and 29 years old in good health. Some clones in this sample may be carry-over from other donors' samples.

In nucleotides, the CDR3 is TGCGCCAGCAGCTTGGAAGGGTTGGGGGAGACCCAGTACTTC. Translated: CASSLEGLGETQYF. The chain joins TRBV5-1 to TRBJ2-5; D gene ambiguous. V was clipped by 0 bases and J by 5 bases, with 11 bases between them. This CDR3 is 14 amino acids long. Germline loops: CDR1 SGHRS, CDR2 YFSETQ.